The 17 T cell receptor beta chains below were found in one sample sequenced in a study of blood T cell repertoires in COVID-19. Profiling relied on immunoSEQ multiplex PCR, and the TCRdb table lists in-frame clones only, not all of them. The sample has about 200,000 clones, 85% to 90% seen once. Sequenced: PBMCs or T cells enriched from blood (not recorded which). All receptors come from a woman between 40 and 55 years old in a cohort exposed to, infected with or recovered from COVID-19 (not recorded which).

The chain is built from TRBV10-2 and TRBJ1-1, with D possibly TRBD1 on 6 matching bases. V was pared by 3 bases and J by 1 base, with 9 bases between. Germline CDR1 WSHSY, CDR2 SAAADI. This CDR3 is 14 amino acids long. The CDR3 loop reads CASSDGQSNTEAFF. The CDR3 nucleotides read TGCGCCAGCAGTGATGGACAGTCGAACACTGAAGCTTTCTTT.

V gene TRBV19 combines with J gene TRBJ1-5; no clear D gene. This CDR3 comprises 15 residues. Germline-derived CDR1 and CDR2 are LNHDA and SQIVND (reference sequence). V lost 7 bases to trimming and J lost 0 bases, with 13 bases between them. The CDR3 reads CASTSTQNSNQPQHF. The CDR3 region has the DNA TGTGCCAGTACCTCGACTCAGAATAGCAATCAGCCCCAGCATTTT.

CDR3 protein: CASSLEGGGTVDGYTF. As DNA, the CDR3 is TGTGCCAGCAGCTTAGAAGGTGGCGGGACAGTCGATGGCTACACCTTC. This chain connects TRBV7-8 to TRBJ1-2; 7 nucleotides align to TRBD1. CDR1 SGHVS and CDR2 FQNEAQ come from the germline V gene. V lost 1 base to trimming and J lost 6 bases; unmatched junction nucleotides: 11. The CDR3 totals 16 residues.

The rearrangement joins TRBV3-1 (or the pseudogene TRBV3-2) to TRBJ1-3; D is unclear. V shed 2 bases and J shed 1 base, with 15 bases lying between them. The germline gives CDR1 LGHDT, CDR2 YNNKEL (reference sequence). The CDR3 is 17 residues long. This CDR3 reads CASSQLKWRESGNTIYF. CDR3 DNA: TGTGCCAGCAGCCAATTAAAATGGAGGGAATCTGGAAACACCATATATTTT.

The chain couples TRBV29-1 to TRBJ1-2, with a possible D match to TRBD1 (6 bases). V shed 6 bases and J shed 3 bases, with 14 bases lying between them. Germline CDR1 SQVTM, CDR2 ANQGSEA. The CDR3 spans 13 residues. The CDR3 coding sequence is TGCAGCGTGAATACAGGGCAAGACTATGGCTACACCTTC. Translated: CSVNTGQDYGYTF.

The chain links TRBV10-1 to TRBJ1-2; the match to TRBD1 covers 10 bases. The CDR3 is made up of 15 amino acids. Germline V gene sequence: CDR1 WNHNN, CDR2 SYGVQD (reference sequence). V lost 0 bases and J lost 6; bases outside the gene matches: 4. CDR3: CASSESGTGENGYTF. CDR3 nucleotides: TGCGCCAGCAGTGAGTCCGGGACAGGGGAAAATGGCTACACCTTC.

The chain has TRBV7-8 and TRBJ1-2; D might be TRBD1 (6 bases). The CDR3 runs 15 residues. The germline V gene encodes CDR1 SGHVS and CDR2 FQNEAQ. V lost 5 bases, J lost 4 bases, and 17 bases lay in between. The CDR3 protein is CASSPTGTTSYGYTF. CDR3 DNA sequence: TGTGCCAGCAGCCCTACCGGGACAACTAGCTATGGCTACACCTTC. The whole variable domain, remainder taken from reference TRBV7-8 and TRBJ1-2, is GAGVSQSPRYKVAKRGQDVALRCDPISGHVSLFWYQQALGQGPEFLTYFQNEAQLDKSGLPSDRFFAERPEGSVSTLKIQRTQQEDSAVYLCASSPTGTTSYGYTFGSGTRLTVV.

The chain joins TRBV2 to TRBJ1-6, with 12 bases fitting TRBD1. Germline CDR1 is SNHLY and CDR2 is FYNNEI. V shed 6 bases, J shed 2 bases, and the junction held 14 bases outside the gene matches. The CDR3 runs 20 residues. CDR3 sequence: CASRAPGTGGVVPYNSPLHF. Written as DNA, the CDR3 is TGTGCCAGCAGAGCCCCCGGGACAGGGGGCGTAGTCCCCTATAATTCACCCCTCCACTTT.

The count of this clone is one. The V and J genes are TRBV4-1 and TRBJ1-5; D gene ambiguous. Deletions cut 2 bases from V and 7 bases from J, with 12 bases between. CDR1 MGHRA and CDR2 YSYEKL come from the germline V gene. The CDR3 length is 14 residues. In nucleotides, the CDR3 is TGCGCCAGCAGCCAAACTCAGGAGGTACAGCCCCAGCATTTT. It translates to CASSQTQEVQPQHF.

The chain links TRBV27 to TRBJ1-2; 10 bases are shared with TRBD1. The CDR3 covers 17 residues. Per the germline V gene, CDR1 is MNHEY and CDR2 is SMNVEV (reference sequence). V shed 5 bases, J shed 4 bases, and the junction held 13 bases outside the gene matches. CDR3 sequence: CASSHDDRGRVSYGYTF. CDR3 sequence (DNA): TGTGCCAGCAGTCACGACGACAGGGGGCGGGTGAGCTATGGCTACACCTTC.

This clone was counted between two and nine times. The CDR3 DNA sequence: TGTGCCAGCAGCTTAGGACAGGTATTCGAGGGCACCATATATTTT. This sequence encodes CASSLGQVFEGTIYF. The J gene is TRBJ1-3, the V gene TRBV7-6; TRBD1 is a possible D gene (6 bases). The germline V gene has CDR1 SGHVS and CDR2 FNYEAQ. The CDR3 consists of 15 residues. With 1 base removed from V and 9 bases from J, the gap between germline ends came to 16 bases.

This clone has just one count. This chain uses TRBV25-1 with TRBJ2-3, with D unresolved. The CDR3 is 12 residues long. Between the trimmed V and J ends, which lost 7 bases and 5 bases, there was a span of 10 bases. Germline-derived CDR1 and CDR2 are MGHDK and SYGVNS. As DNA, the CDR3 is TGTGCCAGCACCGACTGGGTAGATACGCAGTATTTT. It specifies CASTDWVDTQYF.

The chain joins TRBV6-1 to TRBJ2-1; TRBD2 aligns across 7 bases. V gave up 3 bases and J gave up 7 bases; unmatched junction bases: 9. Germline V gives CDR1 MNHNS, CDR2 SASEGT. This CDR3 is 15 amino acids long. CDR3: CASSEVPAGRNEQFF. The CDR3 region has the DNA TGTGCCAGCAGTGAGGTACCAGCGGGACGAAATGAGCAGTTCTTC.

The chain couples TRBV24-1 to TRBJ1-3; possible D gene TRBD1, 5 bases. Germline V gene data show CDR1 as KGHDR and CDR2 as SFDVKD. This CDR3 is 14 amino acids long. V was shortened by 4 bases and J by 3 bases, with 9 bases between the two germline ends. CDR3 sequence reads: CATSEGGGGNTIYF. DNA for the CDR3: TGTGCCACCAGTGAGGGGGGTGGTGGAAACACCATATATTTT.

The chain has TRBV5-6 and TRBJ2-7, with TRBD1 matching over 7 bases. Per the germline V gene, CDR1 is SGHDT and CDR2 is YYEEEE. V was pared by 4 bases and J by 4 bases, with 5 bases of the junction left unmatched. This CDR3 comprises 13 residues. CDR3 protein: CASSPLTGYEQYF. The DNA for the CDR3 is TGTGCCAGCAGCCCCCTGACAGGGTACGAGCAGTACTTC. The full variable domain, completed using reference TRBV5-6 and TRBJ2-7, is DAGVTQSPTHLIKTRGQQVTLRCSPKSGHDTVSWYQQALGQGPQFIFQYYEEEERQRGNFPDRFSGHQFPNYSSELNVNALLLGDSALYLCASSPLTGYEQYFGPGTRLTVT.

This chain connects TRBV14 to TRBJ2-1; 9 bases map to TRBD1. The germline CDR1 and CDR2 sequences are SGHDN and FVKESK. After removal of 4 bases from V and 6 bases from J, the junction contained 7 bases not matched to a gene. This CDR3 region has 15 residues. The CDR3 protein is CASSPRDRVANEQFF. In nucleotides, the CDR3 is TGTGCCAGCAGCCCTAGGGACAGGGTTGCCAATGAGCAGTTCTTC.

The CDR3 nucleotides are TGTGCCAGCAGTTACGGCGAGGACTCGCGCTCCTACGAGCAGTACTTC. Residues: CASSYGEDSRSYEQYF. V usage is TRBV6-2 or TRBV6-3 and J usage is TRBJ2-7, with a tentative D call TRBD2 (5 bases). Looked up from germline, CDR1 is MNHEY and CDR2 is SVGEGT. V was shortened by 2 bases and J by 0 bases, with 14 bases between the two germline ends. This CDR3 has 16 residues.